This entry concerns a single T cell receptor beta chain. The antigen is unknown. Lysates of CMV-infected fibroblasts at around 10 ug/mL stimulated these cells. Memory cells lacking CD40L and CD69 with high CD45RO were sorted. Inclusion required CMV-positive serology and CD4+ counts above 400 cells/uL. Stimulated PBMCs had first been depleted of CD8+ T cells. The CDR3 sequence is 16 residues long. Germline assignment: CDR1 SGDLS and CDR2 YYNGEE. J gave up 0 bases and V 4 bases, and 8 bases lay outside the gene matches. The sample is drawn from a study of persistence of HIV-infected CD4 T cells. The libraries were made with immunoSEQ version 4 in survey mode. Sequencing used immunoSEQ multiplex PCR; TCRdb keeps in-frame clones, though not all of them. Seen here are 37,000 or so clones, around 80% observed once, and the top ten hold around 1.5%. Study results and caveats: Within sorted populations, more oligoclonal TCRs accompanied more oligoclonal proviruses. CMV- and Gag-responding cells had lower TCRbeta richness than CD3/CD28-responding cells.

The receptor comes from an adult man with HIV who was CMV-seropositive. The sequencing here drew on CD4+ T cells sorted from PBMCs after approximately 20-hour stimulation, taken from a patient who received antiretroviral therapy. The chain links TRBV9 to TRBJ2-3; TRBD1 agrees at 7 bases. CDR3 in amino acids: CASSTGQVYSTDTQYF. The DNA of the CDR3 is TGTGCCAGCAGCACAGGACAGGTCTATAGCACAGATACGCAGTATTTT.